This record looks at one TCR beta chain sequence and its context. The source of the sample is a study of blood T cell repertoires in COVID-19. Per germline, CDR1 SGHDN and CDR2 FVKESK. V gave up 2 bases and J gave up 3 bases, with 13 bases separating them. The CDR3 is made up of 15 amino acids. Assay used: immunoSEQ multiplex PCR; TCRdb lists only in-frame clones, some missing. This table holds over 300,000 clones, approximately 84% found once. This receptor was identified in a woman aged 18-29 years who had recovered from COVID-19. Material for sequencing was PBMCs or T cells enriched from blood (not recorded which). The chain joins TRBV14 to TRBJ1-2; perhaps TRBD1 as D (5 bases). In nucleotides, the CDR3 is TGTGCCAGCAGCCAAATCGGCGGGGCAGACTATGGCTACACCTTC. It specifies CASSQIGGADYGYTF.